Presented here are 2 T cell receptor beta chains from one specimen sequenced in a study of shared clonotypes between healthy human individuals. Sequencing used immunoSEQ multiplex PCR; TCRdb keeps in-frame clones, though not all of them. The sample holds roughly 2.5 million clones; just over 90% are singletons and the top ten take roughly 0.15%. Sequencing was performed on naive CD4+ T cells sorted from blood. Documented subset: CD45RA+ positively selected. The receptors shown here come from a man between 18 and 29 years old in good health.

V and J are TRBV18 and TRBJ2-7, with TRBD1 matching 9 bases. The V gene's germline CDR1 is KGHSH and CDR2 LQKENI. The CDR3 spans 14 residues. The V segment lost 2 bases and the J segment 6 bases; nucleotides outside the gene matches: 5. This chain's CDR3 is CASSPTGQGTEQYF. The DNA for the CDR3 is TGTGCCAGCTCACCAACGGGACAGGGCACCGAGCAGTACTTC.

Comments on this clone: Mismatch with germline at one junction end may stem from a read error. The V gene is TRBV18, the J gene TRBJ2-1; TRBD2 aligns across 11 bases. The CDR3 is 17 residues long. Germline V gene sequence: CDR1 KGHSH, CDR2 LQKENI. The CDR3 loop reads CASSPLAGATSYNEQFF. The CDR3, as DNA: TGTGCCAGCTCCCCACTAGCGGGAGCCACCTCCTACAATGAGCAGTTCTTC.